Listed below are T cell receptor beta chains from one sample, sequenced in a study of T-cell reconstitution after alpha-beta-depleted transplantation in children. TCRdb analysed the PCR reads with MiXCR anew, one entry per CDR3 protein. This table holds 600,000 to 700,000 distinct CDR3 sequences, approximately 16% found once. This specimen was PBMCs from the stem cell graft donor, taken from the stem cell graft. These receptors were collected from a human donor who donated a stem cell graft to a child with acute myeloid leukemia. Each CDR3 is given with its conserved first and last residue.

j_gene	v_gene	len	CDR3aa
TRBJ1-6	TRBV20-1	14	CSARPAGYNSPLHF
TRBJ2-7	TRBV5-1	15	CASRVRGQSFYEQYF
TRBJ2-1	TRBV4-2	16	CASSQGDYGSYNEQFF
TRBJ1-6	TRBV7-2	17	CASSPAGYGPQNSPLHF
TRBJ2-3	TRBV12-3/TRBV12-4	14	CASRAGHSTDTQYF
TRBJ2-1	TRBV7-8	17	CASSLDRARSSYNEQFF
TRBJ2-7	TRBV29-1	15	CSVEGRGASSYEQYF
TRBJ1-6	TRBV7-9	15	CASSLVETISSPLHF
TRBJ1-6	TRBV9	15	CASSVAGTGTSPLHF
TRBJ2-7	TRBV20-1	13	CSARGQSSYEQYF
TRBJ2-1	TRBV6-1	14	CASSEGDRVNEQFF
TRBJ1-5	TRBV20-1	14	CSARTGGARQPQHF